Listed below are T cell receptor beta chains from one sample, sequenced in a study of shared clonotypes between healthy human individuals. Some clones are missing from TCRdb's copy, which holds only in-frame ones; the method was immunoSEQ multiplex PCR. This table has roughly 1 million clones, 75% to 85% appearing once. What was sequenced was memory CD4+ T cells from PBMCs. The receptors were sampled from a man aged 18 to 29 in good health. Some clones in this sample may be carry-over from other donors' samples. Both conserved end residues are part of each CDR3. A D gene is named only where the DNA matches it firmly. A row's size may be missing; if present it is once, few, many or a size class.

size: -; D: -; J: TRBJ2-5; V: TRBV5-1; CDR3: CASSLWGPGETQYF; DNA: TGCGCCAGCAGCTTGTGGGGGCCGGGGGAGACCCAGTACTTC
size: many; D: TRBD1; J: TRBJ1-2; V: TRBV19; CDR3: CASIPGGGRANYGYTF; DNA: TGTGCCAGTATCCCAGGAGGGGGCCGAGCTAACTATGGCTACACCTTC
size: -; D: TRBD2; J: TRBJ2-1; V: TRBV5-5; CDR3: CASTLVAGAEGEQFF; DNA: TGTGCCAGCACCCTGGTAGCGGGAGCAGAGGGTGAGCAGTTCTTC
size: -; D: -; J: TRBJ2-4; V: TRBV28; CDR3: CASSFFGQGKNIQYF; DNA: TGTGCCAGCAGTTTTTTCGGGCAGGGGAAAAACATTCAGTACTTC
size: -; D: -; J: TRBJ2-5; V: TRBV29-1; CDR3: CSVEGDFGGTQYF; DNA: TGCAGCGTTGAAGGGGACTTTGGGGGGACCCAGTACTTC
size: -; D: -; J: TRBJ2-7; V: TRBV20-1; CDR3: CSANAYEQYF; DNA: TGCAGTGCTAACGCCTACGAGCAGTACTTC
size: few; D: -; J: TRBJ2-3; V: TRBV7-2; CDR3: CASSFAYTQYF; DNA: TGTGCCAGCAGCTTCGCGTATACGCAGTATTTT
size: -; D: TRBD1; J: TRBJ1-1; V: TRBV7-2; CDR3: CASTPQGAGTEAFF; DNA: TGTGCCAGCACCCCACAGGGGGCTGGCACTGAAGCTTTCTTT
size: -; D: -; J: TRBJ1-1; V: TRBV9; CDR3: CASSGEVPRGTEAFF; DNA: TGTGCCAGCAGCGGGGAGGTGCCGCGGGGCACTGAAGCTTTCTTT
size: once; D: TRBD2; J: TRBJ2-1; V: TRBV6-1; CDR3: CASKGLAGGPNEQFF; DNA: TGTGCCAGCAAGGGACTAGCGGGAGGGCCCAATGAGCAGTTCTTC
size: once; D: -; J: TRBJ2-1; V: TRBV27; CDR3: CASSLDTGFRNEQFF; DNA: TGTGCCAGCAGCCTGGACACGGGCTTTAGGAATGAGCAGTTCTTC
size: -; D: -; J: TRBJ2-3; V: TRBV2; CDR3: CASSSSTDTQYF; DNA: TGTGCCAGCAGTTCGTCCACAGATACGCAGTATTTT
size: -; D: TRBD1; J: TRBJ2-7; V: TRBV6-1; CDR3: CASSDADRGITYEQYF; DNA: TGTGCCAGCAGTGATGCCGACAGGGGGATCACCTACGAGCAGTACTTC
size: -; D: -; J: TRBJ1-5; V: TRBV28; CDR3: CASEQGGSNQPQHF; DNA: TGTGCCAGCGAACAGGGAGGGAGCAATCAGCCCCAGCATTTT
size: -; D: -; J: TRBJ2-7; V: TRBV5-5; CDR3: CASTGHHDRVQYF; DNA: TGTGCCAGCACCGGACACCATGACCGGGTGCAGTACTTC
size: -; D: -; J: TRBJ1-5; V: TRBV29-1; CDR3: CSVVAGYSNQPQHF; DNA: TGCAGCGTTGTGGCAGGGTATAGCAATCAGCCCCAGCATTTT
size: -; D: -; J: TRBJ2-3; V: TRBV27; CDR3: CASSSDQGDTQYF; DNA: TGTGCCAGCAGTTCCGACCAGGGAGATACGCAGTATTTT
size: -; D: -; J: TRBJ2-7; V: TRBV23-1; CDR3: CASGEIYEQYF; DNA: TGCGCCAGCGGTGAGATCTACGAGCAGTACTTC
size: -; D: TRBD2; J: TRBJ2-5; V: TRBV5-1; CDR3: CASSLAGGETQYF; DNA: TGCGCCAGCAGCTTGGCGGGAGGGGAGACCCAGTACTTC
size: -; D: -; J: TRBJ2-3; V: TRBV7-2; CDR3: CASSPHPGAPSTDTQYF; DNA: TGTGCCAGCAGCCCCCACCCCGGGGCTCCATCCACAGATACGCAGTATTTT
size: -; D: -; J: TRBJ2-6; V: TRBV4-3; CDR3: CASSQDGLSQAGANVLTF; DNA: TGCGCCAGCAGCCAAGATGGACTATCGCAGGCTGGGGCCAACGTCCTGACTTTC
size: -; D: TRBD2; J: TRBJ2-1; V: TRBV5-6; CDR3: CASSPRGGEQFF; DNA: TGTGCCAGCAGCCCCCGGGGGGGTGAGCAGTTCTTC
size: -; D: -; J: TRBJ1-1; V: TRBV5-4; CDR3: CASSLGAVNTEAFF; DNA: TGTGCCAGCAGCTTAGGGGCGGTGAACACTGAAGCTTTCTTT
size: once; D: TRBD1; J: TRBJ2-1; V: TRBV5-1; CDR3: CASSLAQGVYNEQFF; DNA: TGCGCCAGCAGCTTGGCGCAGGGGGTCTACAATGAGCAGTTCTTC
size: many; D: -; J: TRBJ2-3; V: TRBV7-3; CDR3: CASSASGGTDTQYF; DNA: TGTGCCAGCAGCGCGTCTGGGGGCACAGATACGCAGTATTTT
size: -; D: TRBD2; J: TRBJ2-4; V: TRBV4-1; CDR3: CASSQAPMTSGKNIQYF; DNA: TGCGCCAGCAGCCAAGCTCCCATGACTAGCGGTAAAAACATTCAGTACTTC
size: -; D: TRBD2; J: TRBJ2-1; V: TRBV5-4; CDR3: CASSPGASGTNNEQFF; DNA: TGTGCCAGCAGCCCGGGGGCTAGCGGGACGAACAATGAGCAGTTCTTC
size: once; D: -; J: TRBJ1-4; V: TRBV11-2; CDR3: CASSLRQSNEKLFF; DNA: TGTGCCAGCAGCTTACGACAGTCTAATGAAAAACTGTTTTTT
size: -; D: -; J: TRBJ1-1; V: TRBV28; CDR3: CASKMGTSTNTEAFF; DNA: TGTGCCAGCAAAATGGGGACATCGACGAACACTGAAGCTTTCTTT
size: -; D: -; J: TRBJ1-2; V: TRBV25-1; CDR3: CASSSTYGYTF; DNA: TGTGCCAGCTCCTCCACCTATGGCTACACCTTC
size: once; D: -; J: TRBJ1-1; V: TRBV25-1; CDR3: CASSTNGGTFF; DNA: TGTGCCAGCAGCACGAATGGAGGAACTTTCTTT